The clone carrying this T cell receptor beta chain was seen at least ten times. The entry originates in a study of neurological immune-mediated disorders. As to time point: technical triplicate 3. In each sequencing run, over 160 million TCR-beta sequences were generated from 15-18 subjects. TCRdb reprocessed the 5' RACE reads with MiXCR, giving one entry per CDR3 protein. The sample yields about 42,000 distinct CDR3 sequences, 20% to 25% seen once. V was cut by 3 bases and J by 1 base, with 11 bases left in between. This CDR3 has 14 amino acids. Per germline, CDR1 DFQATT and CDR2 SNEGSKA (reference sequence).

The rearrangement links TRBV20-1 to TRBJ2-3; the D is unclear. Sequencing used PBMCs. This TCR came from a man in his 60s with HTLV-1-associated myelopathy (HAM/TSP). The CDR3 nucleotides are TGCAGTGCTAGTTATGTAGGGCGCACAGATACGCAGTATTTT. Amino acids: CSASYVGRTDTQYF.